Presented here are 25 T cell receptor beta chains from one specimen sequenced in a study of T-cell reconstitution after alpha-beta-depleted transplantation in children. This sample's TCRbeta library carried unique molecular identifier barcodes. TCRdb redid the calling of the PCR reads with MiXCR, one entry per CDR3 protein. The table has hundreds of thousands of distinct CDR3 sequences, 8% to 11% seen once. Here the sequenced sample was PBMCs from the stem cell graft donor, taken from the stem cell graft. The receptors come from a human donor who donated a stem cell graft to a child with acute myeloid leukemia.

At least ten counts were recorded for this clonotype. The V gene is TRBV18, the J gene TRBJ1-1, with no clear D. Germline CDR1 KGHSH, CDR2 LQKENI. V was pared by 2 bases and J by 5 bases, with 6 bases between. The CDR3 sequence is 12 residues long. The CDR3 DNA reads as TGTGCCAGCTCACCATCGGTGACTGAAGCTTTCTTT. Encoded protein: CASSPSVTEAFF.

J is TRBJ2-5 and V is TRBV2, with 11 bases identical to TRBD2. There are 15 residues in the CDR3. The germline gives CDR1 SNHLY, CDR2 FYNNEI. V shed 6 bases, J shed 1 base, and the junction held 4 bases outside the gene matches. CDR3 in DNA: TGTGCCAGCAGGCGACTAGCGGGGACCCAAGAGACCCAGTACTTC. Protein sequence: CASRRLAGTQETQYF.

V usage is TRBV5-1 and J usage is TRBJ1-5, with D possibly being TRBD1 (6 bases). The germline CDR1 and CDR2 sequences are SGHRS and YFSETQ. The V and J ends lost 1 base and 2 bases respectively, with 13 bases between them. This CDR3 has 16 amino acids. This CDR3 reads CASSLQPGAGNQPQHF. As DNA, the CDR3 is TGCGCCAGCAGCTTGCAGCCGGGGGCAGGCAATCAGCCCCAGCATTTT.

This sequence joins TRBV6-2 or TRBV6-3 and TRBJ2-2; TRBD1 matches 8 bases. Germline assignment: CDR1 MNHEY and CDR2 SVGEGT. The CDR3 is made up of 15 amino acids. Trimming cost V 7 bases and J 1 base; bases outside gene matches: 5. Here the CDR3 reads CASNLGQGNTGELFF. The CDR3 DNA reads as TGTGCCAGCAACCTAGGACAGGGGAACACCGGGGAGCTGTTTTTT.

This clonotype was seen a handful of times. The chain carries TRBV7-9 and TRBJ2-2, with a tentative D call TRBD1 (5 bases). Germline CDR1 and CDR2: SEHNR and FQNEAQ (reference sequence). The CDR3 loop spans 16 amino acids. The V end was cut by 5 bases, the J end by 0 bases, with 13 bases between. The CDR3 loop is CASSPLRGANTGELFF. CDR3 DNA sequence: TGTGCCAGCAGCCCACTTAGGGGCGCGAACACCGGGGAGCTGTTTTTT.

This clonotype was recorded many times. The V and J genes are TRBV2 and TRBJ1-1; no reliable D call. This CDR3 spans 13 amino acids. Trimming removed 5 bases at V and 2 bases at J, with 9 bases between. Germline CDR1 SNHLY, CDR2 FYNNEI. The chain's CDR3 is CASSIDGNTEAFF. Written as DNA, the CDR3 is TGTGCCAGCAGTATAGACGGTAACACTGAAGCTTTCTTT.

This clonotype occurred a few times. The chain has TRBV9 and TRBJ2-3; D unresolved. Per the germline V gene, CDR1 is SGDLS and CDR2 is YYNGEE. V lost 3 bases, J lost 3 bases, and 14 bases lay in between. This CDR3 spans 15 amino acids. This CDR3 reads CASSGGPDGTDTQYF. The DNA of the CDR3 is TGTGCCAGCAGCGGTGGTCCGGATGGGACAGATACGCAGTATTTT.

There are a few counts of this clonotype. CDR3 amino acids: CASRRPGTNTGELFF. DNA for the CDR3: TGTGCCAGCCGCCGCCCCGGTACGAACACCGGGGAGCTGTTTTTT. This sequence joins TRBV27 and TRBJ2-2; no clear D gene. This CDR3 comprises 15 residues. V was clipped by 8 bases and J by 0 bases, with 13 bases between them. Germline CDR1 MNHEY, CDR2 SMNVEV (reference sequence).

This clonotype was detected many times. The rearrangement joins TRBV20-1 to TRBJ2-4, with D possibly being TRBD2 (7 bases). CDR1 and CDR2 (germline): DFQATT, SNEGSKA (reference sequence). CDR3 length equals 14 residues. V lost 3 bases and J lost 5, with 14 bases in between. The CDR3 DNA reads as TGCAGTGCTAGCTCCGGGGGGCGTGAAAACATTCAGTACTTC. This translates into CSASSGGRENIQYF.

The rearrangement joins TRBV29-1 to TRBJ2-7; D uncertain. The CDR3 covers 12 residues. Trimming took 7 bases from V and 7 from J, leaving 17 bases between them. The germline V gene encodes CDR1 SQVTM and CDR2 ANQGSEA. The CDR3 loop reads CSAARQTGEQYF. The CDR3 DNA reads TGCAGCGCCGCACGGCAGACGGGTGAGCAGTACTTC.

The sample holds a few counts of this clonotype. As DNA, the CDR3 is TGCAGTGCCGGCGAGGGGCCCCACAATGAGCAGTTCTTC. Protein sequence: CSAGEGPHNEQFF. The rearrangement joins TRBV20-1 to TRBJ2-1; D could derive from TRBD1 or TRBD2 (5 bases each). Deletions cut 6 bases from V and 5 bases from J, with 14 bases between. Germline V CDR1 and CDR2: DFQATT, SNEGSKA (reference sequence). The CDR3 totals 13 residues.

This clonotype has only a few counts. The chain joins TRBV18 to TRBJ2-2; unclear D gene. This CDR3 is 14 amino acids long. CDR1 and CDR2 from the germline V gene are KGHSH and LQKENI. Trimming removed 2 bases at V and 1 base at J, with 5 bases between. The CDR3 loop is CASSPSWNTGELFF. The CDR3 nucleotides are TGTGCCAGCTCACCATCCTGGAACACCGGGGAGCTGTTTTTT. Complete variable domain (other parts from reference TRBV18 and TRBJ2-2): NAGVMQNPRHLVRRRGQEARLRCSPMKGHSHVYWYRQLPEEGLKFMVYLQKENIIDESGMPKERFSAEFPKEGPSILRIQQVVRGDSAAYFCASSPSWNTGELFFGEGSRLTVL.

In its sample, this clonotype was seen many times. The CDR3 DNA reads TGTGCCAGCAGCTTTTTGTGGGGACAAAATGAGCAGTTCTTC. This translates into CASSFLWGQNEQFF. V is TRBV11-1 and J is TRBJ2-1, with a tentative D call TRBD1 (6 bases). V was clipped by 3 bases and J by 7 bases, with 13 bases between them. CDR3 size: 14 residues. CDR1 and CDR2 (germline): SGHAT, FQDESV (reference sequence).

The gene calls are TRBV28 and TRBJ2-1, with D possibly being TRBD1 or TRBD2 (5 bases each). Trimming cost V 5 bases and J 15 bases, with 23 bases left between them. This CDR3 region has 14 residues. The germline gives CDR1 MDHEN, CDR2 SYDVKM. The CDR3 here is CASSGPGRVGLGFF. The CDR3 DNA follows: TGTGCCAGCAGTGGGCCGGGACGGGTTGGGTTGGGGTTCTTC.

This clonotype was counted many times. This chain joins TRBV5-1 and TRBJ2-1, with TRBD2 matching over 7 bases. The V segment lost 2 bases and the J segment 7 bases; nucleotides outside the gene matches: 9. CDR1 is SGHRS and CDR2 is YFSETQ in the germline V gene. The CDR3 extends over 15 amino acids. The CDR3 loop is CASSFQTGGGNEQFF. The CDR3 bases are TGCGCCAGCAGCTTTCAAACGGGAGGTGGGAATGAGCAGTTCTTC.

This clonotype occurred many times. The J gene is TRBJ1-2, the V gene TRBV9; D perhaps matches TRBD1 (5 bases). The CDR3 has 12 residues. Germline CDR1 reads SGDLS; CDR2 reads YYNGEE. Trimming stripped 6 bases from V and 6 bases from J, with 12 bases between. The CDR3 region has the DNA TGTGCCAGCAACGGACAAATTAATGGCTACACCTTC. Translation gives CASNGQINGYTF.

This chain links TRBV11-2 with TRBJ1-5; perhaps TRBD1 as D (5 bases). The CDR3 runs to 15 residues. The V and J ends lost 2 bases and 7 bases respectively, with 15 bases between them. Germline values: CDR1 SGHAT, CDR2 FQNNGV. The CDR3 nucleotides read TGTGCCAGCAGCTTACATGTCCAGGGAGGCCAGCCCCAGCATTTT. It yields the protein CASSLHVQGGQPQHF.

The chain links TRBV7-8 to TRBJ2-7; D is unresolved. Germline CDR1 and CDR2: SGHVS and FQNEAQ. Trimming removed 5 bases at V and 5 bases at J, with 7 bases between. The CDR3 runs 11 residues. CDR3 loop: CASSTRHEQYF. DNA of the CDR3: TGTGCCAGCAGCACTCGTCACGAGCAGTACTTC.

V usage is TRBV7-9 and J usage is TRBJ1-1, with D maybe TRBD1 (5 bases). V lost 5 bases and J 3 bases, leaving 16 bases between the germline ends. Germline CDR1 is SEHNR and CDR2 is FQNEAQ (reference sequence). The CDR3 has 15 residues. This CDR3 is CASSLTGPLDTEAFF. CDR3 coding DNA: TGTGCCAGCAGCCTTACGGGACCCCTAGACACTGAAGCTTTCTTT.

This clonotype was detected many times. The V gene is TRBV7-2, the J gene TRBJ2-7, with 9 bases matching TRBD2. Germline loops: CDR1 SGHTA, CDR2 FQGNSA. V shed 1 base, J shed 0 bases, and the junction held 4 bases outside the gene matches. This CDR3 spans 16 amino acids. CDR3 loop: CASSLGLAGRSYEQYF. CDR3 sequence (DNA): TGTGCCAGCAGCTTAGGCCTAGCGGGGCGCTCCTACGAGCAGTACTTC.

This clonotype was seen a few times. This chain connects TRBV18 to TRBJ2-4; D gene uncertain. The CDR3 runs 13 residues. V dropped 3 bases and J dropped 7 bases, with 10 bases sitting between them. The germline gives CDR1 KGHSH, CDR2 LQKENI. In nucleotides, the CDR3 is TGTGCCAGCTCACCTTCGATGGAGAACATTCAGTACTTC. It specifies CASSPSMENIQYF.

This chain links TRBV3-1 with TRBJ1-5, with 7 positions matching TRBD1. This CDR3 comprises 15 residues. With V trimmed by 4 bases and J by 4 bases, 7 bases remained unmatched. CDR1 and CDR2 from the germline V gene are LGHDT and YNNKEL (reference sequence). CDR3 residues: CASSPQMTGNQPQHF. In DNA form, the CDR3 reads TGTGCCAGCAGCCCACAAATGACAGGGAATCAGCCCCAGCATTTT.

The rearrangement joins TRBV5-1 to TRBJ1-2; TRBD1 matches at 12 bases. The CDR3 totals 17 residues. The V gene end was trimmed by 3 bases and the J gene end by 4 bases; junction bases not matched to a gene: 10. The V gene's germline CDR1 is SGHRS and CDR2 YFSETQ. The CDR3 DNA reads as TGCGCCAGCAGCTCACCGGGACAGGGGGCGCGTGGCTATGGCTACACCTTC. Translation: CASSSPGQGARGYGYTF.

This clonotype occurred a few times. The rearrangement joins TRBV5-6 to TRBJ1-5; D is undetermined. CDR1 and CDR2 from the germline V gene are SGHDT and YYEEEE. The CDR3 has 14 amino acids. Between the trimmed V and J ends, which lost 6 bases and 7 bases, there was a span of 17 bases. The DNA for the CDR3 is TGTGCCAGCACCCGGGGAGGGTTCGGCCAGCCCCAGCATTTT. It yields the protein CASTRGGFGQPQHF. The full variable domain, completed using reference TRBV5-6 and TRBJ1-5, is DAGVTQSPTHLIKTRGQQVTLRCSPKSGHDTVSWYQQALGQGPQFIFQYYEEEERQRGNFPDRFSGHQFPNYSSELNVNALLLGDSALYLCASTRGGFGQPQHFGDGTRLSIL.

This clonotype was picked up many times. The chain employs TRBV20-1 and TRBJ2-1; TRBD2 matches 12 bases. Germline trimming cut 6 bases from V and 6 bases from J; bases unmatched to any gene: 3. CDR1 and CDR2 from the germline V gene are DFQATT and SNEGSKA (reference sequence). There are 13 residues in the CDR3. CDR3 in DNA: TGCAGTGCCCGACTAGCGGGAGTCAATGAGCAGTTCTTC. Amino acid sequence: CSARLAGVNEQFF.